A single sample gave rise to the 20 T cell receptor beta chains below, sequenced in a study of early T cells in non-severe SARS-CoV-2 infection. TCRdb itself ran the 5' RACE reads through MiXCR, one entry per CDR3 protein. The sample records tens of thousands of distinct CDR3 sequences, less than 6.5% being singletons. Sequenced sample: whole blood. The receptors shown here come from an adult who was a healthcare worker with PCR-confirmed SARS-CoV-2 infection or an uninfected control (not recorded which).

The sample holds many counts of this clonotype. The V gene is TRBV15, the J gene TRBJ2-7, with unresolved D. Germline V gives CDR1 LNHNV, CDR2 YYDKDF (reference sequence). V dropped 3 bases and J dropped 4 bases, with 19 bases sitting between them. CDR3 length equals 16 residues. CDR3 sequence reads: CATSSLPRAFKYEQYF. Written as DNA, the CDR3 is TGTGCCACCAGCAGCCTACCTAGGGCTTTTAAATACGAGCAGTACTTC. Full variable domain (outside the CDR3, taken from reference TRBV15 and TRBJ2-7): DAMVIQNPRYQVTQFGKPVTLSCSQTLNHNVMYWYQQKSSQAPKLLFHYYDKDFNNEADTPDNFQSRRPNTSFCFLDIRSPGLGDTAMYLCATSSLPRAFKYEQYFGPGTRLTVT.

The V and J genes are TRBV12-3 or TRBV12-4 and TRBJ1-6; D is ambiguous. The CDR3 extends over 15 amino acids. Trimming removed 4 bases from V and 4 bases from J, with 11 bases in between. Here the CDR3 reads CASSSGSGYNSPLHF. The CDR3 DNA is TGTGCCAGCAGTTCCGGGTCGGGGTATAATTCACCCCTCCACTTT.

The chain couples TRBV3-1 to TRBJ1-2; D remains ambiguous. V was trimmed by 6 bases and J by 0 bases, leaving 11 bases between them. Per germline, CDR1 LGHDT and CDR2 YNNKEL (reference sequence). This CDR3 is built from 14 residues. CDR3 in amino acids: CASRGRASNYGYTF. The DNA of the CDR3 is TGTGCCAGCAGAGGGAGGGCTTCTAACTATGGCTACACCTTC. Based on the CDR3 plus reference TRBV3-1 and TRBJ1-2, the full variable domain is DTAVSQTPKYLVTQMGNDKSIKCEQNLGHDTMYWYKQDSKKFLKIMFSYNNKELIINETVPNRFSPKSPDKAHLNLHINSLELGDSAVYFCASRGRASNYGYTFGSGTRLTVV.

This clonotype was observed at least ten times. This chain connects TRBV10-2 to TRBJ1-1; perhaps TRBD1 as D (5 bases). The V end lost 6 bases, the J end lost 5 bases, and 16 bases lay between the germline ends. Germline V gene data show CDR1 as WSHSY and CDR2 as SAAADI. There are 14 residues in the CDR3. This CDR3 is CASSFAQGDTEAFF. The CDR3 nucleotides are TGCGCCAGCAGCTTTGCACAAGGGGATACTGAAGCTTTCTTT.

This clonotype was detected only a few times. The genes are TRBV7-2 and TRBJ2-2; 7 bases map to TRBD1. There are 14 residues in the CDR3. The V and J ends lost 5 bases and 6 bases, in that order; junction bases with no gene match: 6. Germline CDR1 is SGHTA and CDR2 is FQGNSA. CDR3 in amino acids: CASSLRQGSGELFF. Here the CDR3 DNA reads TGTGCCAGCAGCCTTAGACAGGGCTCCGGGGAGCTGTTTTTT.

This chain connects TRBV28 to TRBJ1-5, with 11 bases fitting TRBD1. The germline gives CDR1 MDHEN, CDR2 SYDVKM. Losses at the gene ends were 8 bases for V and 7 bases for J; bases not matched to a gene: 10. This CDR3 region has 15 residues. The CDR3 nucleotides read TGTGCCAGCTACCACGTGGGACAGGGGGTACAGCCCCAGCATTTT. This gives the protein CASYHVGQGVQPQHF.

The V gene is TRBV11-2, the J gene TRBJ1-6; D possibly corresponds to TRBD1 (5 bases). The V end was cut by 2 bases, the J end by 6 bases, with 8 bases between. The CDR3 is 14 amino acids. The germline V gene encodes CDR1 SGHAT and CDR2 FQNNGV. The CDR3 sequence is CASSLQGSNSPLHF. The CDR3 coding sequence is TGTGCCAGCAGCTTACAGGGCAGTAATTCACCCCTCCACTTT.

This clonotype was counted ten times or more. The rearrangement joins TRBV20-1 to TRBJ2-3; D unresolved. Germline CDR1 DFQATT, CDR2 SNEGSKA (reference sequence). Deletions cut 6 bases from V and 0 bases from J, with 13 bases between. The CDR3 has 14 residues. CDR3 loop: CSAELAISTDTQYF. As DNA, the CDR3 is TGCAGTGCCGAATTAGCCATTAGCACAGATACGCAGTATTTT.

J is TRBJ1-1 and V is TRBV29-1; D not certain. The ends were cut back, 3 bases at V and 5 bases at J, with 16 bases in the middle. The CDR3 length is 14 residues. Germline CDR1 reads SQVTM; CDR2 reads ANQGSEA. The CDR3 sequence: CSVEVAGVTTEAFF. The DNA of the CDR3 is TGCAGCGTTGAGGTCGCAGGTGTTACGACTGAAGCTTTCTTT.

This clonotype was picked up a small number of times. This chain links TRBV9 with TRBJ2-7; 10 bases map to TRBD2. Germline lookup yields CDR1 SGDLS and CDR2 YYNGEE. V shed 0 bases, J shed 3 bases, and the junction held 3 bases outside the gene matches. The CDR3 runs 15 residues. CDR3 sequence (DNA): TGTGCCAGCAGCGTAGGCCCTAGCGGGGGCTACGAGCAGTACTTC. It codes for CASSVGPSGGYEQYF.

This clonotype came up a few times. At one end the junction does not follow the germline gene, possibly because of a read error. The chain uses TRBV24-1 and TRBJ2-3; 10 bases are a match to TRBD1. From germline, CDR1 is KGHDR and CDR2 SFDVKD. This CDR3 has 14 amino acids. Here the CDR3 DNA reads TGTGCCACCAGTGACCTCGAACCCGGGACAGGGGTGTTTTTT. This codes for CATSDLEPGTGVFF.

The sample holds many counts of this clonotype. This rearrangement joins TRBV28 to TRBJ2-3, with D uncertain. Germline CDR1 is MDHEN and CDR2 is SYDVKM. V was trimmed by 3 bases and J by 5 bases, leaving 12 bases between them. This CDR3 has 14 residues. CDR3 coding DNA: TGTGCCAGCAGTTTGTCAAGGGTGGGAGATACGCAGTATTTT. Translation: CASSLSRVGDTQYF.

The chain joins TRBV19 to TRBJ2-3; 14 bases line up with TRBD2. V trimming: 5 bases; J trimming: 3 bases; junction bases outside the gene matches: 4. CDR3 size: 16 residues. Germline CDR1 and CDR2: LNHDA and SQIVND (reference sequence). The chain's CDR3 is CASSSGLAGATDTQYF. The CDR3 DNA reads TGTGCCAGTAGTTCGGGACTAGCGGGGGCGACAGATACGCAGTATTTT. Together with reference TRBV19 and TRBJ2-3, the CDR3 gives the full variable domain: DGGITQSPKYLFRKEGQNVTLSCEQNLNHDAMYWYRQDPGQGLRLIYYSQIVNDFQKGDIAEGYSVSREKKESFPLTVTSAQKNPTAFYLCASSSGLAGATDTQYFGPGTRLTVL.

This clonotype was seen many times. V usage is TRBV4-3 and J usage is TRBJ2-7, with D perhaps TRBD1 or TRBD2 (5 bases each). Trimming cost V 1 base and J 5 bases, with 15 bases left between them. The CDR3 loop spans 15 amino acids. Germline CDR1 and CDR2: LGHNA and YSLEER. CDR3 sequence: CASSQGMFGGDEQYF. The DNA for the CDR3 is TGCGCCAGCAGCCAAGGAATGTTTGGGGGTGACGAGCAGTACTTC.

In its sample, this clonotype was seen a few times. The chain has TRBV20-1 and TRBJ2-5, with 16 nucleotides matching TRBD2. Losses at the gene ends were 4 bases for V and 5 bases for J; bases not matched to a gene: 10. Germline lookup yields CDR1 DFQATT and CDR2 SNEGSKA (reference sequence). The CDR3 runs to 17 residues. This CDR3 reads CSATSPGTSGGAETQYF. The CDR3 DNA reads as TGCAGTGCTACCAGTCCCGGGACTAGCGGGGGGGCGGAGACCCAGTACTTC.

This clonotype was counted many times. The J gene is TRBJ2-7, the V gene TRBV7-2; 8 bases are shared with TRBD2. The V gene end was trimmed by 2 bases and the J gene end by 2 bases; junction bases not matched to a gene: 11. Germline CDR1 and CDR2: SGHTA and FQGNSA. The CDR3 is 17 residues long. This CDR3 is CASSLISGGDKPYEQYF. The CDR3 DNA follows: TGTGCCAGCAGCTTAATATCCGGGGGGGATAAACCCTACGAGCAGTACTTC. The whole variable domain, remainder taken from reference TRBV7-2 and TRBJ2-7, is GAGVSQSPSNKVTEKGKDVELRCDPISGHTALYWYRQSLGQGLEFLIYFQGNSAPDKSGLPSDRFSAERTGGSVSTLTIQRTQQEDSAVYLCASSLISGGDKPYEQYFGPGTRLTVT.

This clonotype was seen many times. This chain joins TRBV20-1 and TRBJ2-3, with D unresolved. The CDR3 length is 15 residues. The germline CDR1 and CDR2 sequences are DFQATT and SNEGSKA (reference sequence). Trimming shortened V by 2 bases and J by 0 bases, and 12 bases separated the two germline ends. The CDR3 coding sequence is TGCAGTGCTAGAAGTATGGAAACTAGCACAGATACGCAGTATTTT. The encoded protein is CSARSMETSTDTQYF.

This clonotype was seen ten or more times. The J gene is TRBJ1-1, the V gene TRBV28; 9 bases are shared with TRBD1. The CDR3 covers 13 residues. With V trimmed by 5 bases and J by 4 bases, 2 bases remained unmatched. The germline gives CDR1 MDHEN, CDR2 SYDVKM. Here the CDR3 reads CASSHRGPTEAFF. CDR3 coding DNA: TGTGCCAGCAGTCACAGGGGGCCCACTGAAGCTTTCTTT.

At least ten counts were recorded for this clonotype. The chain joins TRBV5-4 to TRBJ2-3, with D hard to call. The V end was cut by 3 bases, the J end by 0 bases, with 8 bases between. Germline CDR1 is SGHNT and CDR2 is YYREEE (reference sequence). The CDR3 sequence is 14 residues long. The CDR3 region is CASSSTDSTDTQYF. For the CDR3, the DNA is TGTGCCAGCAGCTCAACAGATAGCACAGATACGCAGTATTTT.

This clonotype came up many times. The gene calls are TRBV18 and TRBJ2-7, with 8 bases fitting TRBD2. This CDR3 comprises 16 residues. With 3 bases clipped from V and 4 bases from J, the junction kept 11 bases outside the gene matches. Germline CDR1 KGHSH, CDR2 LQKENI. CDR3 sequence reads: CASSPISGGGSYEQYF. Here the CDR3 DNA reads TGTGCCAGCTCACCTATCTCTGGCGGGGGGTCGTACGAGCAGTACTTC. Filled out from reference TRBV18 and TRBJ2-7, the complete variable domain reads NAGVMQNPRHLVRRRGQEARLRCSPMKGHSHVYWYRQLPEEGLKFMVYLQKENIIDESGMPKERFSAEFPKEGPSILRIQQVVRGDSAAYFCASSPISGGGSYEQYFGPGTRLTVT.